This T cell receptor beta chain emerged from a study of beta chain features in type 1 diabetes. Background on the study: Cell yields, gender and age were comparable in patients and healthy donors. Study conclusions and caveats: Researchers reported that naive, central memory and Treg TCRB repertoires appeared more similar in patients than in healthy donors. Reduced insertions and increased deletions marked VDJ junctions in type 1 diabetes patients. All four CD4+ subsets of Type 1 diabetes patients contained TCRB CDR3s that were moderately but significantly shorter.

With regard to this clone: The antigen remains undetermined.

Every isolated RNA sample was fully reverse transcribed, so sequencing captured expressed TCRB transcripts. The protocol was immunoSEQ multiplex PCR, while the TCRdb copy is restricted to in-frame clones and leaves out a portion. The sample shows some 360,000 clones, roughly a tenth of them seen only once. There are 18 residues in the CDR3. The germline V gene has CDR1 SGHRS and CDR2 YFSETQ. V was shortened by 2 bases and J by 1 base, with 18 bases between the two germline ends. The sequence was obtained from a man in his thirties or forties with type 1 diabetes. The chain uses TRBV5-1 and TRBJ2-2; a weak D match, TRBD2 (8 bases). The sequenced material came from central memory CD4+ T cells from blood. The CDR3 region has the DNA TGCGCCAGCAGCTTCTACTCCGGGAGGGGGCTGAACACCGGGGAGCTGTTTTTT. It encodes CASSFYSGRGLNTGELFF.